This TCR beta chain originates from a study of cytomegalovirus exposure and HLA in healthy donors. The CDR3 consists of 15 residues. J was trimmed by 7 bases and V by 4 bases; bases with no gene match: 12. Looked up from germline, CDR1 is SGHRS and CDR2 is YFSETQ. A multiplex PCR was run with 60 Vbeta primers and 13 Jbeta primers. Profiled with immunoSEQ multiplex PCR; TCRdb holds only in-frame clones, not every one. Seen here are 250,000 to 350,000 clones, 70% to 90% observed once, and the top ten hold around 3.7%. This clonotype was obtained from a man aged 35 to 55 in good health and CMV-seropositive. Sample: PBMCs. The chain carries TRBV5-1 and TRBJ2-7; 9 positions agree with TRBD1. The CDR3 DNA sequence: TGCGCCAGCAGCGTCCTTGGGGACAGGGCTGAGGAGCAGTACTTC. Residues: CASSVLGDRAEEQYF. Full variable domain (missing parts from reference TRBV5-1 and TRBJ2-7): KAGVTQTPRYLIKTRGQQVTLSCSPISGHRSVSWYQQTPGQGLQFLFEYFSETQRNKGNFPGRFSGRQFSNSRSEMNVSTLELGDSALYLCASSVLGDRAEEQYFGPGTRLTVT.